This entry lists 4 T cell receptor beta chains sequenced from one sample in a study of molecular identifiers for immune sequencing clone quantification. One entry per CDR3 protein results from TCRdb running MiXCR on the PCR reads. The sample records around 320,000 distinct CDR3 sequences, 24% being singletons. The sample consisted of naive CD8+ T cells from blood, with Jurkat cell RNA spiked in. Subset in this sample: FACS-sorted CD8+CD4-CCR7+CD45RA+ naive T cells. The receptors derive from a human donor in good health. Some libraries in this study had Jurkat cell RNA spiked in.

This clonotype turned up a few times. The CDR3 DNA is TGTGCCAGCAGTTCCGATTTGGTAGCGGGAGTGACCTACAATGAGCAGTTCTTC. Translation: CASSSDLVAGVTYNEQFF. The V call is TRBV27, the J call TRBJ2-1, with 9 bases fitting TRBD2. V dropped 4 bases and J dropped 2; count of bases not matched to a gene: 12. Germline V gene sequence: CDR1 MNHEY, CDR2 SMNVEV (reference sequence). This CDR3 region has 18 residues.

There are a few counts of this clonotype. V gene TRBV19 combines with J gene TRBJ1-5; maybe TRBD1 (5 bases). V gave up 3 bases and J gave up 6 bases, with 12 bases separating them. Germline V lookup: CDR1 LNHDA, CDR2 SQIVND (reference sequence). The CDR3 runs 14 residues. The CDR3 sequence: CASSIWGVGQPQHF. In DNA form, the CDR3 reads TGTGCCAGTAGTATTTGGGGGGTGGGTCAGCCCCAGCATTTT.

This clonotype was detected a few times. This chain links TRBV19 with TRBJ2-1, with 8 bases matching TRBD1. Unmatched junction bases numbered 4, after V lost 5 bases and J lost 7 bases. Germline lookup yields CDR1 LNHDA and CDR2 SQIVND (reference sequence). This CDR3 comprises 13 residues. Here the CDR3 DNA reads TGTGCCAGTAGTCCCACAGGGGGGAATGAGCAGTTCTTC. Its protein is CASSPTGGNEQFF.

Here the CDR3 reads CASSYWEGVTDTQYF. For the CDR3, the DNA is TGTGCCAGCAGTTACTGGGAGGGCGTCACAGATACGCAGTATTTT. The J gene is TRBJ2-3, the V gene TRBV6-2 or TRBV6-3; 7 bases are shared with TRBD2. V shed 1 base and J 2 bases; nucleotides not matched to a gene: 3. Germline V lookup: CDR1 MNHEY, CDR2 SVGEGT. CDR3 length: 15 residues.